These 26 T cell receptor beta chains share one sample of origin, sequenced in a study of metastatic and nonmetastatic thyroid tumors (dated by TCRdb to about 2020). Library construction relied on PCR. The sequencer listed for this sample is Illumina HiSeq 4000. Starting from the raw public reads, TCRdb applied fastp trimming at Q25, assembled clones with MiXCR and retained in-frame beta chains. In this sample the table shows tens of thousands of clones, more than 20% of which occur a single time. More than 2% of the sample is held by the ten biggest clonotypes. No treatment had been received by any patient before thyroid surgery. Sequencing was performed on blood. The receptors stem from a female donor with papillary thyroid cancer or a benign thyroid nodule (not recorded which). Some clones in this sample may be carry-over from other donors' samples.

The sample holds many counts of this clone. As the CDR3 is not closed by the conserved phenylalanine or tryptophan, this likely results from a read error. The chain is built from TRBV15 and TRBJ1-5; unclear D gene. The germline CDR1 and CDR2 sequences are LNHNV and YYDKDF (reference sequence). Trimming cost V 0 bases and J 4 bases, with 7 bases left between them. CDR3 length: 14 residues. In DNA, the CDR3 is TGTGCCACCAGCAGAGATTATGGAAATCAGCCCCAGCATTCT. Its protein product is CATSRDYGNQPQHS.

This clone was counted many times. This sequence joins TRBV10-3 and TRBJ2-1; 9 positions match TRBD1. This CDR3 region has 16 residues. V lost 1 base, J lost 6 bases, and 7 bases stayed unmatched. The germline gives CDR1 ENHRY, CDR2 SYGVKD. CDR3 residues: CAISEFRTGDGNEQFF. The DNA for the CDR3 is TGTGCCATCAGTGAGTTCCGGACAGGGGATGGCAATGAGCAGTTCTTC.

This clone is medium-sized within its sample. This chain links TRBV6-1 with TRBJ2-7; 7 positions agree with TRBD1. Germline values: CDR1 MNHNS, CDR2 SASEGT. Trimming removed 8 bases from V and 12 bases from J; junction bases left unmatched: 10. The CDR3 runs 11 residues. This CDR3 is CASLSGGAAYF. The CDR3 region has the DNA TGTGCCAGCCTGTCAGGGGGAGCGGCGTACTTC.

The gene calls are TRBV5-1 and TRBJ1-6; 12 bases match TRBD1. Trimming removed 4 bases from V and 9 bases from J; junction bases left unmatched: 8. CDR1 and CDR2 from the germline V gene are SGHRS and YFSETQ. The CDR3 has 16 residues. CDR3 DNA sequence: TGCGCCAGCAGCAGGGGACAGGGGGCTCGTAGTTCACCCCTCCACTTT. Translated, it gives CASSRGQGARSSPLHF.

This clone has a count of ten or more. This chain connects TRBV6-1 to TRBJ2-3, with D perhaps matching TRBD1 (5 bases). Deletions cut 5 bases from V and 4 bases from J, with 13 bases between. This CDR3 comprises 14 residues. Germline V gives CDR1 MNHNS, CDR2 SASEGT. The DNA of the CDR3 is TGTGCCAGCAGTCCCCAGGGTAATCCAGATACGCAGTATTTT. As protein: CASSPQGNPDTQYF.

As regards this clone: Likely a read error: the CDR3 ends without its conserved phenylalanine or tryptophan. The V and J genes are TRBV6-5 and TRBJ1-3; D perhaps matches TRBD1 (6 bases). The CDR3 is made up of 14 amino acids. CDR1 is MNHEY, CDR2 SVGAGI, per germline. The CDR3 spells CASSWDNSRNTIYL. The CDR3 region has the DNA TGTGCCAGTAGTTGGGACAACTCTCGAAACACCATATATTTG.

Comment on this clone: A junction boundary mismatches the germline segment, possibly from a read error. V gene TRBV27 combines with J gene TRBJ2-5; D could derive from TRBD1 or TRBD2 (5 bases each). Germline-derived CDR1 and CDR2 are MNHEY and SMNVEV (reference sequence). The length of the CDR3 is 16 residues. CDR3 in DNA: TGTGCCAGCAGTTTATGTGGGTGGGGGATGCAAGAGAGCCAGTACTTC. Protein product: CASSLCGWGMQESQYF.

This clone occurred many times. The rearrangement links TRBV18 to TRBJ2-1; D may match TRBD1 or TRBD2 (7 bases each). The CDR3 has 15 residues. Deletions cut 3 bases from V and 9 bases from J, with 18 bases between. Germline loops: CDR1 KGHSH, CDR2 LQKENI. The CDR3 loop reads CASSPIAQRDSEQFF. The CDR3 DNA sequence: TGTGCCAGCTCACCCATTGCCCAGCGGGACAGTGAGCAGTTCTTC.

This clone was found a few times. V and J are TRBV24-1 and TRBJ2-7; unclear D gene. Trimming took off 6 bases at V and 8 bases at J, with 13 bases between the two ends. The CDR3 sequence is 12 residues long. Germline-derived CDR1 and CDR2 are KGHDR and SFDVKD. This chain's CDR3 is CATSQIGRKQYF. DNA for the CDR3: TGTGCCACCAGTCAAATCGGGCGGAAGCAGTACTTC.

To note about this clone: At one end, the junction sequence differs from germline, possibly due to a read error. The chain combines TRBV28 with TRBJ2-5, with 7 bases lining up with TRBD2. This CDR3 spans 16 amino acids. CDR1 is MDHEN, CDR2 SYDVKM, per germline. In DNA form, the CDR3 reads TGTGCCAGCAGTTTAAAATACGGGAGGTCCCAAGGGACCCAGTACTTC. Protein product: CASSLKYGRSQGTQYF.

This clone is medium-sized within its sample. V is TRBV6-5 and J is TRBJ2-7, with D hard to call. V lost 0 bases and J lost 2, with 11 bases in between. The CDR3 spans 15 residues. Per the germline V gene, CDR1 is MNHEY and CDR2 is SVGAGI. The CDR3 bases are TGTGCCAGCAGTTACTCGGTACAGTCCACCTACGAGCAGTACTTC. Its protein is CASSYSVQSTYEQYF.

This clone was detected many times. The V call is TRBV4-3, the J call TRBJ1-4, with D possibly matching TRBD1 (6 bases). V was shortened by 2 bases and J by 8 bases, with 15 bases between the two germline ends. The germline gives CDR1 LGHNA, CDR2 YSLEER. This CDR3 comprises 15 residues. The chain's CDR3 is CASSQSGTRGEKLFF. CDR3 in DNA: TGCGCCAGCAGCCAATCCGGGACAAGAGGAGAAAAACTGTTTTTT.

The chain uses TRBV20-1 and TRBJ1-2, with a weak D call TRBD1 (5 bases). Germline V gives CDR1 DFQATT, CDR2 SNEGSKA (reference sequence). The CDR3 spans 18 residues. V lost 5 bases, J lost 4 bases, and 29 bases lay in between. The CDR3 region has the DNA TGCAGTGCTGGCGAACCGGGAGGACGACTGGGGCCTACCTATGGCTACACCTTC. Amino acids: CSAGEPGGRLGPTYGYTF.

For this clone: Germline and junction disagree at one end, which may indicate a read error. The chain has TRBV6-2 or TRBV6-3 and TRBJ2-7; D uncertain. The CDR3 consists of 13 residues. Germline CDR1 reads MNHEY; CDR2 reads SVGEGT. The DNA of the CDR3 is TGTGCCAGCAGTCACCACAGATACTACGAGCAGAACTTC. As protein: CASSHHRYYEQNF.

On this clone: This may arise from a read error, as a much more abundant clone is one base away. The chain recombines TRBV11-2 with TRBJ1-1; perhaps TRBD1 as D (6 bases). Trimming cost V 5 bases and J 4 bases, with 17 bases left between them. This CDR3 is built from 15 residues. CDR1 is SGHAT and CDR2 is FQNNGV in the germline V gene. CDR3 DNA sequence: TGTGCCAGCAGCGCCGCACAGGGCATAGGCACTGAAGCTTTCTTT. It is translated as CASSAAQGIGTEAFF.

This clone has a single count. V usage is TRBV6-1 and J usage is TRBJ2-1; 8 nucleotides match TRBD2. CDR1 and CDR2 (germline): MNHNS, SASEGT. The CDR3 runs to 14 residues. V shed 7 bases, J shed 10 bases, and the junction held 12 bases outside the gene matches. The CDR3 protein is CASTWTSRNREQFF. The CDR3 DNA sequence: TGTGCCAGCACCTGGACTAGCCGCAATAGGGAGCAGTTCTTC.

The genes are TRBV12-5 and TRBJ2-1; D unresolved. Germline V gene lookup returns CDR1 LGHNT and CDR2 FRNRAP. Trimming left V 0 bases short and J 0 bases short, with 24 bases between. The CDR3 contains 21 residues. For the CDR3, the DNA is TGTGCTAGTGGTTTGGTACTTTTAGGACCTCTAATTTCAAGCTCCTACAATGAGCAGTTCTTC. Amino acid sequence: CASGLVLLGPLISSSYNEQFF. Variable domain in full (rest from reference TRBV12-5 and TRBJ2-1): DARVTQTPRHKVTEMGQEVTMRCQPILGHNTVFWYRQTMMQGLELLAYFRNRAPLDDSGMPKDRFSAEMPDATLATLKIQPSEPRDSAVYFCASGLVLLGPLISSSYNEQFFGPGTRLTVL.

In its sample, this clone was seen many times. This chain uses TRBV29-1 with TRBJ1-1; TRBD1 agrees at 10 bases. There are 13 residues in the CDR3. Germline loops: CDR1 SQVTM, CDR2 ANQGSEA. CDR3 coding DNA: TGCAGTGGGGGACAGGGGACGGCCACTGAAGCTTTCTTT. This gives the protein CSGGQGTATEAFF.

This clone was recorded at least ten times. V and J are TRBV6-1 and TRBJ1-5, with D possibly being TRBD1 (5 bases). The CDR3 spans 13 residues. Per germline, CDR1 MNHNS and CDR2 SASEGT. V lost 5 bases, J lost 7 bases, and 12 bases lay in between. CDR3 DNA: TGTGCCAGCAGTACGCAGGGTCTGCAGCCCCAGCATTTT. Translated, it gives CASSTQGLQPQHF.

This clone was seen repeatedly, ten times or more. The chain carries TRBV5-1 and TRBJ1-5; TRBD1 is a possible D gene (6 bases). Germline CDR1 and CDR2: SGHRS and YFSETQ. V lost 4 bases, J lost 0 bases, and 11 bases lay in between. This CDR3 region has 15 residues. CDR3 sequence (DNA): TGCGCCAGCAGCGAACAGGGTAATAGCAATCAGCCCCAGCATTTT. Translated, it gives CASSEQGNSNQPQHF.

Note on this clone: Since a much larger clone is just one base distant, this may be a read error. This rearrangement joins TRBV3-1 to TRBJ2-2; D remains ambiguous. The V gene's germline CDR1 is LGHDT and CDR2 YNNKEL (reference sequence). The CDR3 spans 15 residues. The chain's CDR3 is CVSSQTPTNTGELFF. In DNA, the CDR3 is TGTGTCAGCAGCCAAACCCCGACGAACACCGGGGAGCTGTTTTTT.

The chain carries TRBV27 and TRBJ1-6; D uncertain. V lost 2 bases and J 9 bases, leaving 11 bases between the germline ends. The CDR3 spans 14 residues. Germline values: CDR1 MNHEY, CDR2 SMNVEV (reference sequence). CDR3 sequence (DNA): TGTGCCAGCAGTTTACAGTTAGTCAGTTCACCCCTCCACTTT. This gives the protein CASSLQLVSSPLHF.

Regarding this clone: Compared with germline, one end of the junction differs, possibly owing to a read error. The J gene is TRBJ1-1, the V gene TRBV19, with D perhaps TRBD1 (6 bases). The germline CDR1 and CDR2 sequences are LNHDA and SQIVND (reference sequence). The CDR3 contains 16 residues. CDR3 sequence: CASSTPPGHWNPEAFF. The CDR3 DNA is TGTGCCAGTAGTACCCCTCCGGGACACTGGAACCCTGAAGCTTTCTTT.

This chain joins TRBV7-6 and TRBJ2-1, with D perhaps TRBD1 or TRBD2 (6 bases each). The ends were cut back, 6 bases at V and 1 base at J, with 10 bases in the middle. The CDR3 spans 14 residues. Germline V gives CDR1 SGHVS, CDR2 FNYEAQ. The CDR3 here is CASRQGGSYNEQFF. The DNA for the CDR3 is TGTGCCAGCAGACAAGGGGGGTCCTACAATGAGCAGTTCTTC.

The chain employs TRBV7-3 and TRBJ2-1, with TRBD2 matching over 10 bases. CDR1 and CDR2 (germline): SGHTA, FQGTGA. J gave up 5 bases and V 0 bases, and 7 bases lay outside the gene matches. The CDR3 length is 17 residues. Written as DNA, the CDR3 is TGTGCCAGCAGCTTAACGGGAAGCGGGAGGGCGAACAATGAGCAGTTCTTC. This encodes CASSLTGSGRANNEQFF. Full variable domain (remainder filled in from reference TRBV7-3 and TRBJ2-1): GAGVSQTPSNKVTEKGKYVELRCDPISGHTALYWYRQSLGQGPEFLIYFQGTGAADDSGLPNDRFFAVRPEGSVSTLKIQRTERGDSAVYLCASSLTGSGRANNEQFFGPGTRLTVL.

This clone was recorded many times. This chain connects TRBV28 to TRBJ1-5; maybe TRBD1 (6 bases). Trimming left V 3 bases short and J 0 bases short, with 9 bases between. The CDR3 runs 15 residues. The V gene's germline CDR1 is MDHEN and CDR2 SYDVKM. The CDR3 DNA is TGTGCCAGCAGTTTGGGGGGCCCTAGCAATCAGCCCCAGCATTTT. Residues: CASSLGGPSNQPQHF.